This passage covers 12 T cell receptor beta chains from one sample sequenced in a study of cytomegalovirus exposure and HLA in healthy donors. Vbeta (60) and Jbeta (13) primers were used in the PCR. Some clones are missing from TCRdb's copy, which holds only in-frame ones; the method was immunoSEQ multiplex PCR. The sample carries 160,000 or so clones, more than 65% recorded once. The specimen was PBMCs. These TCRs come from a man younger than 35 in good health and CMV-seropositive.

The chain carries TRBV6-5 and TRBJ2-3; D is possibly TRBD2 (6 bases). The CDR3 is 15 amino acids. V was cut by 2 bases and J by 2 bases, with 11 bases left in between. Per germline, CDR1 MNHEY and CDR2 SVGAGI. The CDR3 loop reads CASSYGGEDTDTQYF. In DNA form, the CDR3 reads TGTGCCAGCAGTTACGGAGGGGAGGACACAGATACGCAGTATTTT.

This chain links TRBV5-1 with TRBJ2-5; no clear D. Germline V CDR1 and CDR2: SGHRS, YFSETQ. CDR3 length: 15 residues. V lost 4 bases and J lost 2, with 15 bases in between. CDR3: CASSPEVHIQETQYF. CDR3 in DNA: TGCGCCAGCAGCCCTGAGGTACATATTCAAGAGACCCAGTACTTC. Combining the CDR3 with reference TRBV5-1 and TRBJ2-5 gives the whole variable domain KAGVTQTPRYLIKTRGQQVTLSCSPISGHRSVSWYQQTPGQGLQFLFEYFSETQRNKGNFPGRFSGRQFSNSRSEMNVSTLELGDSALYLCASSPEVHIQETQYFGPGTRLLVL.

The chain links TRBV6-5 to TRBJ2-1, with TRBD2 matching over 11 bases. V was clipped by 6 bases and J by 8 bases; unmatched bases: 9. The CDR3 has 15 amino acids. Germline CDR1 MNHEY, CDR2 SVGAGI. The DNA for the CDR3 is TGTGCCAGCAGCGACCCGGGACTAGCGGTCCATGAGCAGTTCTTC. Protein sequence: CASSDPGLAVHEQFF.

V gene TRBV7-6 combines with J gene TRBJ1-1, with TRBD1 as a possible D gene (5 bases). The germline V and J ends were trimmed by 5 bases and 4 bases, with 8 bases remaining between them. The CDR3 runs to 12 residues. The germline V gene has CDR1 SGHVS and CDR2 FNYEAQ. CDR3 DNA: TGTGCCAGCAGCACAAGGGGCACTGAAGCTTTCTTT. Translating it yields CASSTRGTEAFF. Based on the CDR3 plus reference TRBV7-6 and TRBJ1-1, the full variable domain is GAGVSQSPRYKVTKRGQDVALRCDPISGHVSLYWYRQALGQGPEFLTYFNYEAQQDKSGLPNDRFSAERPEGSISTLTIQRTEQRDSAMYRCASSTRGTEAFFGQGTRLTVV.

The chain uses TRBV5-1 and TRBJ2-1; a weak D match, TRBD2 (6 bases). Per germline, CDR1 SGHRS and CDR2 YFSETQ. V was trimmed by 4 bases and J by 1 base, leaving 12 bases between them. The CDR3 covers 15 residues. DNA for the CDR3: TGCGCCAGCAGCAATCTAGCGCTTTCCTACAATGAGCAGTTCTTC. Translation: CASSNLALSYNEQFF.

The genes are TRBV30 and TRBJ1-2, with 10 positions matching TRBD1. V lost 3 bases to trimming and J lost 2 bases; unmatched junction nucleotides: 3. Germline CDR1 GTSNPN, CDR2 SVGIG (reference sequence). The CDR3 loop spans 14 amino acids. The CDR3 DNA follows: TGTGCCTGGAGCTTGGGACAGGGGAACTATGGCTACACCTTC. It specifies CAWSLGQGNYGYTF.

V and J are TRBV9 and TRBJ2-7; TRBD2 agrees at 13 bases. J was trimmed by 7 bases and V by 3 bases; bases with no gene match: 4. CDR1 and CDR2 (germline): SGDLS, YYNGEE. The CDR3 spans 14 residues. The CDR3 protein is CASSAGLAGREQYF. The CDR3 coding sequence is TGTGCCAGCAGCGCGGGACTAGCGGGACGAGAGCAGTACTTC.

The chain recombines TRBV27 with TRBJ1-2; TRBD1 might be the D (5 bases). Germline CDR1 is MNHEY and CDR2 is SMNVEV (reference sequence). CDR3 length equals 14 residues. Deletions cut 5 bases from V and 4 bases from J, with 14 bases between. This chain's CDR3 is CASSPRGILYGYTF. CDR3 DNA sequence: TGTGCCAGCAGTCCGCGGGGGATTCTCTATGGCTACACCTTC.

Notes on this clone: At one boundary the junction diverges from the germline segment, which might be a read error. The rearrangement joins TRBV7-7 to TRBJ2-5, with 12 bases fitting TRBD2. Germline CDR1 SSHAT, CDR2 FNYEAQ (reference sequence). The CDR3 is 17 residues long. CDR3 protein: CASSLGTSGQTGETQYF. Written as DNA, the CDR3 is TGTGCTAGCAGCTTGGGGACTAGCGGGCAAACGGGAGAGACCCAGTACTTC. The variable domain in full, with the rest retrieved from reference TRBV7-7 and TRBJ2-5, is GAGVSQSPRYKVTKRGQDVTLRCDPISSHATLYWYQQALGQGPEFLTYFNYEAQPDKSGLPSDRFSAERPEGSISTLTIQRTEQRDSAMYRCASSLGTSGQTGETQYFGPGTRLLVL.

This rearrangement joins TRBV4-1 to TRBJ1-2; a weak D match, TRBD1 (5 bases). Trimming left V 0 bases short and J 8 bases short, with 19 bases between. The length of the CDR3 is 16 residues. Germline lookup yields CDR1 MGHRA and CDR2 YSYEKL. The CDR3 bases are TGCGCCAGCAGCCAAGAAGGAATGGGACGGGGAGGAGGCTACACCTTC. It yields the protein CASSQEGMGRGGGYTF.

The rearrangement links TRBV2 to TRBJ2-5, with 7 bases identical to TRBD2. CDR3 length equals 15 residues. After removal of 4 bases from V and 1 base from J, the junction contained 6 bases not matched to a gene. Germline V gene lookup returns CDR1 SNHLY and CDR2 FYNNEI. For the CDR3, the DNA is TGTGCCAGCAGTGTGAAGTGGGGGGGCCAAGAGACCCAGTACTTC. It specifies CASSVKWGGQETQYF.

The genes are TRBV27 and TRBJ1-1, with 8 bases lining up with TRBD1. The CDR3 is made up of 14 amino acids. V shed 7 bases and J 7 bases; nucleotides not matched to a gene: 11. CDR1 is MNHEY and CDR2 is SMNVEV in the germline V gene (reference sequence). The DNA for the CDR3 is TGTGCCAGCAAAGCGACAGGGGACGAGATTGAAGCTTTCTTT. This translates into CASKATGDEIEAFF.